This paragraph covers one T cell receptor (beta chain) sequence. Its recognized antigen is unknown. No base quality values were provided; no much bigger clone lies one nucleotide off. The source of the sample is a study of cytomegalovirus exposure and HLA in healthy donors (dated by TCRdb to the late 2010s). Some background on the complete study: In an earlier analysis of approximately 640 of the donors, around 300 Gb of sequence data and roughly 100 million unique TCR beta sequences from about 190 million T cells were reported. Roughly 300 gigabases of sequencing data and tens of millions of unique TCR sequences were included in an early release covering around 600 HLA-typed donors. Of the roughly 400 genotyped donors, over 70% fell in the genetic ancestry cluster associated with self-reported Caucasian donors. The study aimed to test whether signatures of past pathogen exposure could be identified by cataloging public T cell receptors. The T cell repertoires of 700 or so subjects were profiled by immunosequencing and related to cytomegalovirus serostatus. Besides the first cohort of 500 to 700 subjects, a separate validation cohort made up of over 95 different subjects was used. To predict cytomegalovirus infection status, the study brought together high-throughput TCR immunosequencing, statistical association of individual TCRs with disease status, and machine learning. A later analysis re-examined previously published TCR beta repertoires from 600 to 700 donors and added high-resolution HLA genotyping to investigate patterns of TCR occurrence. The later analysis used no new phenotypic data to find candidate immune exposures, relying instead on TCR beta sequences and their occurrence across donors. An earlier analysis of several hundred of the donors applied high-throughput TCR beta sequencing to assess whether each TCR beta V gene segment acted as functional or pseudogenic. Donor age, sex, ethnicity and CMV serostatus were collected together with the repertoire data. Genome-wide SNP genotypes for about 60% of the 666 donors were used in a later genetic analysis, which treated that subset as a discovery cohort. All discovery cohort repertoires had been generated on a single sequencing platform. Class I and class II HLA loci were covered by the typing at four-digit resolution. The number of donors typed differed by locus, with roughly 629-640 for A, B, C, DRB1 and DQB1, roughly 520 for DQA1, some 570 for DPA1, and 450 to 480 for DPB1. Four or five DR-DQ haplotypes were handled as single units for association and clustering, since linkage in the cohort was strong. Among some 400 genotyped donors of the cohort, an average of approximately 230,000 unique TCR beta nucleotide sequences were sequenced per donor, around 20% of them non-productive. What the work shows at the level of the full study, not this receptor alone: V-gene and J-gene trimming of TCR beta chains was associated with a missense DCLRE1C variant in a later genetic analysis, and the association was replicated in an independent cohort. In a later analysis, HLA-associated TCR beta chains showed more clonal expansion and lower generation probabilities than non-associated chains that were equally common. Roughly uniform sequencing depth across donors was assumed in presence/absence analyses, although this assumption may not hold. Immune exposure information for the cohort was limited to CMV serostatus. Most TCR sequences were observed very rarely across donors, whereas some public TCRs were present in many individuals. In vitro tests confirmed that a few of the cytomegalovirus-associated TCR beta chains recognize cytomegalovirus antigens. Linkage disequilibrium might explain the correlated functional status among segregating V segments, but an unknown experimental factor could not be ruled out. Assigning TCR associations to individual alleles was difficult when HLA alleles, especially DR and DQ, strongly co-occurred. This cohort had only TCR beta chains sequenced, and the lack of alpha or paired-chain data limited which features could be detected. A further reported finding was that TCR beta sequences accurately predicted the HLA-A and HLA-B alleles for most subjects in the first cohort. In both the original and validation cohorts, the classifier was reported to diagnose cytomegalovirus status with high specificity and sensitivity. In a later analysis, 16,951 TCR beta sequences were associated with specific HLA alleles at a false discovery rate of 0.05. Because HLA typing was unavailable for some donors at each locus, only the typed subset was used in association tests. Because counts were too low, seventeen rarely observed V segments, including chromosome 9 orphons, were left out of the earlier analysis of 587 of the donors. In a later analysis, most CMV-associated TCR beta chains were found to appear HLA-restricted, with HLA associations seemingly driven largely by CMV exposure. An earlier analysis of 587 of the donors showed that most TCR beta V segments appeared in productive rearrangements either about 90% or about 30% of the time, which broadly matched IMGT annotations. A later analysis reported that several top co-occurrence clusters appeared linked to parvovirus B19, influenza, CMV and Epstein-Barr virus. In a later genetic analysis, fewer N-insertions in productive TCRs were reported among donors in an Asian-associated ancestry cluster than the approximately 630-donor mean. It was suggested by the authors that the approach could potentially be generalized to other disease states and immunological phenotypes. A group of highly shared sequence variants was considered likely to be a technical artifact of the sequencing pipeline. The study gave a list of 150 to 200 TCR beta chains associated with cytomegalovirus. Some IMGT-functional V segments, including TRBV6-2 and TRBV6-3, could not be told apart with the 87-base-pair reads, so those segments were excluded. A later analysis found that TCR association rates varied across HLA loci, with DRB1 alleles showing the most associated TCRs and HLA-C alleles the fewest.

Ends trimmed: V by 0 bases, J by 1 base; bases unmatched to a gene: 4. Counted from cysteine to phenylalanine, this CDR3 has 18 amino acids. Just the 54-base CDR3 DNA is kept, in frame starting at base 1. CDR1 SGHRS and CDR2 YFSETQ are derived from the germline V gene. The cohort was made up of approximately 670 healthy bone marrow donors. At the time of sampling, all cohort members were nominally healthy, though unrecorded immune exposures were likely present. The donor tested CMV seronegative and was one of the 352 seronegative cohort members. Each donor provided a peripheral blood sample, and peripheral blood mononuclear cells were used for TCR beta sequencing. Genomic DNA was extracted from the blood cell samples with the Qiagen DNeasy Blood Extraction Kit. Library construction relied on the immunoSEQ multiplex PCR assay. A mixture of 60 forward primers for TCR Vbeta segments and 13 reverse primers for TCR Jbeta segments was used in the multiplex PCR. A multiplex PCR assay on genomic DNA amplified the CDR3 region of rearranged TCR beta genes. The amplified TCR beta libraries were sequenced on the Illumina HiSeq System as 87-base-pair reads. Processing in the source paper ran as follows. A later analysis tallied around 82 million unique TCR beta chains across the approximately 670 repertoires, and around 9.9 million of those chains were shared by two or more donors. A nearest-neighbor algorithm error-corrected the raw reads and collapsed the reads into unique sequences, merging closely related sequences to remove PCR and sequencing errors. To assign V, D and J gene segments, CDR3 sequences were aligned to IMGT reference sequences. For a sequence to be retained, a match of at least six nucleotides to both a V gene segment and a J gene segment was required. Rearrangements were classified as productive when the CDR3 lacked stop codons and remained in frame with V and J, and all other rearrangements were classified as non-productive. CDR3 was defined according to IMGT convention as the region running from the second conserved V-encoded cysteine to the conserved J-encoded phenylalanine. The earlier analysis of 550 to 650 of the donors excluded any sequence lacking an unambiguous match to a single V gene segment. In an earlier analysis of several hundred of the donors, V segments were called functional above 56.7% productive rearrangements and were called segregating when the between-donor standard deviation exceeded 5%. To diagnose cytomegalovirus status from the catalog of TCR beta chain sequences, a statistical classification framework was built. V and J gene assignment, in a later analysis, came from comparing TCR nucleotide sequences with IMGT/GENE-DB human TR gene sequences. Using the TCRdist pipeline, a later analysis assigned CDR3 sequences along with most-parsimonious VDJ recombination scenarios. In a later analysis, every TCR beta chain was defined by the combination of its CDR3 amino acid sequence and its V-gene family, and reads without a unique V-gene family were dropped. In a later analysis, around 650 highly shared, low-generation-probability nucleotide sequences were removed to address suspected cross-contamination and a sequencing artifact. In a later analysis, a clonal expansion index was calculated for each public chain from normalized within-repertoire ranks of inferred template counts. In a later analysis, generation probabilities were computed using a VDJ recombination model fitted to out-of-frame rearrangements, and the results were checked against IGoR. Hypergeometric tests were used in a later analysis to score TCR-TCR, TCR-HLA and TCR-CMV co-occurrence, with a repertoire-size bias correction applied to the TCR pairs. False discovery rates were estimated in a later analysis by permuting HLA or CMV assignments 20 times. In a later analysis, co-occurring TCRs were grouped with DBSCAN, and TCRdist sequence similarity was added when clustering was performed within HLA-allele-positive subsets. Repertoires with fewer than 30,000 or more than 120,000 public chains, plus five repertoires with anomalous nucleotide sharing, were excluded from co-occurrence clustering. TCRdb limited this immuneACCESS table to in-frame rearrangements with V and J called. A share of clones is missing; checked studies link under half to unresolved V genes, and the rest is unexplained. That table is the source of V, J and clone size, and D and trimming were worked out from the DNA. The table for this sample lists more than 150,000 clones; 78% of them were counted only once. The ten top clones hold over 1.1% of the sample.

The sequencing input was PBMCs. The TCR sequence derives from a male donor in good health and CMV-seronegative. The sequence joins TRBV5-1 to TRBJ2-1; TRBD2 aligns with 13 central bases. The DNA sequence follows: TGCGCCAGCAGCTTGGGACTAGCGGGGGGTTTGTCCTACAATGAGCAGTTCTTC. Its coded protein is CASSLGLAGGLSYNEQFF. Beyond the CDR3, the reference TRBV5-1 and TRBJ2-1 genes provide the residues; the full variable domain reads: KAGVTQTPRYLIKTRGQQVTLSCSPISGHRSVSWYQQTPGQGLQFLFEYFSETQRNKGNFPGRFSGRQFSNSRSEMNVSTLELGDSALYLCASSLGLAGGLSYNEQFFGPGTRLTVL.